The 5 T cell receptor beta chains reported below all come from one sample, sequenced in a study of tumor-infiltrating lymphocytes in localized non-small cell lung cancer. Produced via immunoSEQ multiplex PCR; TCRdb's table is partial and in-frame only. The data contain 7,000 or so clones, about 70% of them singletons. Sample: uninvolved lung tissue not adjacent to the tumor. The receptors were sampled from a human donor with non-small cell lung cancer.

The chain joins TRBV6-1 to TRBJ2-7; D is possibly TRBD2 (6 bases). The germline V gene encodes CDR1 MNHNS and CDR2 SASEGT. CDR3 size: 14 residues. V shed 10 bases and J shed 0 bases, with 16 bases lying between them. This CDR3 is CATGRDWSSYEQYF. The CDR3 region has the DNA TGTGCCACCGGCCGGGACTGGAGCTCCTACGAGCAGTACTTC.

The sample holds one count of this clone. In nucleotides, the CDR3 is TGTGCCAGCAGATCGACTAGATCCAAAAACATTCAGTACTTC. Amino acid sequence: CASRSTRSKNIQYF. V is TRBV6-5 and J is TRBJ2-4; tentative D call: TRBD2 (6 bases). V gave up 6 bases and J gave up 2 bases, with 11 bases separating them. Germline lookup yields CDR1 MNHEY and CDR2 SVGAGI. The CDR3 runs 14 residues.

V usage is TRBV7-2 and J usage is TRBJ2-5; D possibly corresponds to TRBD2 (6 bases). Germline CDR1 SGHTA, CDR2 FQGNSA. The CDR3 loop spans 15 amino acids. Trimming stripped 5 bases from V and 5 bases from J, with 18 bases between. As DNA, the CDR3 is TGTGCCAGCAGCCCCGGTCCCGTCCGGGGGGAGACCCAGTACTTC. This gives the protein CASSPGPVRGETQYF.

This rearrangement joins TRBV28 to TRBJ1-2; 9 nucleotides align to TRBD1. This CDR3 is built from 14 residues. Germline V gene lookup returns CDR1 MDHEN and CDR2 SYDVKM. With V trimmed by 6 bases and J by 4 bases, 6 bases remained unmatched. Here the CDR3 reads CASREQGAGYGYTF. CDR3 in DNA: TGTGCCAGCAGGGAACAGGGGGCCGGCTATGGCTACACCTTC.

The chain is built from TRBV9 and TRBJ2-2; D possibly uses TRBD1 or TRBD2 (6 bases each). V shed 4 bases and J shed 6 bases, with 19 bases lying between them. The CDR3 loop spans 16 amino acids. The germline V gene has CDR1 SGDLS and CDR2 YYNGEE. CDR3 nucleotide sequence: TGTGCCAGCAGCTCGCCACGAGGGGGGCTCCCCGGGGAGCTGTTTTTT. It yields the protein CASSSPRGGLPGELFF.